This is a list of T cell receptor beta chains from one sample in a study of blood T cell repertoires in COVID-19. Sequencing was performed with immunoSEQ multiplex PCR; in TCRdb, only in-frame clones are kept and a portion is missing. This sample carries some 210,000 clones, 81% of them seen once, and the ten largest clones take about 8.9%. The specimen was PBMCs or T cells enriched from blood (not recorded which). The receptors derive from a woman aged 45-65 years with acute COVID-19. Both conserved end residues are part of each CDR3. D genes are given only for firm matches. Not every row has a clone size; where given, it reads once, few, many or a size class.

J gene: TRBJ1-1
D gene: -
V gene: TRBV5-4
clone size: few
CDR3 protein: CASSAQGNTEAFF
CDR3 DNA: TGTGCCAGCAGCGCACAGGGGAACACTGAAGCTTTCTTT

J gene: TRBJ1-6
D gene: -
V gene: TRBV3-1/TRBV3-2
clone size: -
CDR3 protein: CASSQKIGTLHNSPLHF
CDR3 DNA: TGTGCCAGCAGCCAAAAAATCGGGACACTTCATAATTCACCCCTCCACTTT

J gene: TRBJ1-2
D gene: -
V gene: TRBV7-2
clone size: -
CDR3 protein: CASSLTSGQEYGYTF
CDR3 DNA: TGTGCCAGCAGCTTAACGTCAGGGCAAGAATATGGCTACACCTTC

J gene: TRBJ2-3
D gene: TRBD2
V gene: TRBV7-2
clone size: -
CDR3 protein: CASSPKTSATDTQYF
CDR3 DNA: TGTGCCAGCAGCCCGAAGACTAGCGCCACCGATACGCAGTATTTT

J gene: TRBJ1-3
D gene: -
V gene: TRBV11-3
clone size: -
CDR3 protein: CASSAQGAGNTIYF
CDR3 DNA: TGTGCCAGCAGCGCACAGGGAGCTGGAAACACCATATATTTT

J gene: TRBJ1-4
D gene: -
V gene: TRBV5-5
clone size: -
CDR3 protein: CASSLRATNEKLFF
CDR3 DNA: TGTGCCAGCAGCTTGAGAGCAACTAATGAAAAACTGTTTTTT

J gene: TRBJ2-1
D gene: TRBD1
V gene: TRBV4-3
clone size: -
CDR3 protein: CASSQAGTGKNEQFF
CDR3 DNA: TGCGCCAGCAGCCAGGCCGGGACAGGGAAGAATGAGCAGTTCTTC

J gene: TRBJ2-7
D gene: TRBD1
V gene: TRBV7-2
clone size: -
CDR3 protein: CASSLVGGGQGNYEQYF
CDR3 DNA: TGTGCCAGCAGCTTAGTCGGGGGAGGACAGGGTAACTACGAGCAGTACTTC

J gene: TRBJ1-6
D gene: -
V gene: TRBV27
clone size: -
CDR3 protein: CASQFSPVGVGNSPLHF
CDR3 DNA: TGTGCCAGCCAGTTCAGCCCGGTGGGAGTTGGAAATTCACCCCTCCACTTT

J gene: TRBJ1-1
D gene: TRBD1
V gene: TRBV28
clone size: -
CDR3 protein: CASSSPGQGYTEAFF
CDR3 DNA: TGTGCCAGCAGTTCCCCGGGACAGGGGTACACTGAAGCTTTCTTT

J gene: TRBJ2-7
D gene: TRBD1
V gene: TRBV30
clone size: -
CDR3 protein: CAWRRKGTGEAYEQYF
CDR3 DNA: TGTGCCTGGAGAAGAAAAGGGACAGGGGAGGCCTACGAGCAGTACTTC

J gene: TRBJ2-7
D gene: TRBD1
V gene: TRBV28
clone size: -
CDR3 protein: CASSEPGQGAYEQYF
CDR3 DNA: TGTGCCAGCAGTGAACCGGGACAGGGGGCCTACGAGCAGTACTTC

J gene: TRBJ1-2
D gene: -
V gene: TRBV10-1
clone size: few
CDR3 protein: CASSESERGYTF
CDR3 DNA: TGCGCCAGCAGTGAGTCCGAGAGGGGCTACACCTTC

J gene: TRBJ2-3
D gene: -
V gene: TRBV2
clone size: once
CDR3 protein: CASSISLARTSTDTQYF
CDR3 DNA: TGTGCCAGCAGTATTTCTTTAGCACGTACTAGCACAGATACGCAGTATTTT

J gene: TRBJ1-5
D gene: TRBD1
V gene: TRBV28
clone size: -
CDR3 protein: CATRDSSNQPQHF
CDR3 DNA: TGTGCCACCCGGGACAGTAGCAATCAGCCCCAGCATTTT

J gene: TRBJ2-1
D gene: -
V gene: TRBV7-9
clone size: -
CDR3 protein: CASATGTLYNEQFF
CDR3 DNA: TGTGCCAGCGCCACCGGGACACTTTACAATGAGCAGTTCTTC